The 21 T cell receptor beta chains listed next were all sequenced from one sample in a study of cytomegalovirus exposure and HLA in healthy donors. PCR employed 60 Vbeta and 13 Jbeta primers. This table comes from immunoSEQ multiplex PCR, and its TCRdb copy is limited to in-frame clones, with some not included. The table has around 170,000 clones, around 73% seen once; the top ten hold under 1.5%. The sample comprised PBMCs. These receptors were collected from a male donor in good health and CMV-seronegative.

This chain connects TRBV7-9 to TRBJ2-1; 12 bases map to TRBD2. Germline V gene sequence: CDR1 SEHNR, CDR2 FQNEAQ (reference sequence). With V trimmed by 2 bases and J by 8 bases, 10 bases remained unmatched. The CDR3 consists of 17 residues. In nucleotides, the CDR3 is TGTGCCAGCAGCTTAAATGATAGGACTAGCGGGACCCATGAGCAGTTCTTC. Protein sequence: CASSLNDRTSGTHEQFF.

The chain joins TRBV2 to TRBJ2-7, with D tentatively TRBD1 (6 bases). This CDR3 region has 11 residues. The V gene's germline CDR1 is SNHLY and CDR2 FYNNEI. V was cut by 6 bases and J by 12 bases, with 15 bases left in between. The CDR3 DNA reads as TGTGCCAGCAGGGTCGACAGGCCCCTGTACTTC. Its translation: CASRVDRPLYF.

The chain uses TRBV7-9 and TRBJ2-2; 8 nucleotides line up with TRBD2. Trimming cost V 5 bases and J 5 bases; bases outside gene matches: 7. The germline V gene encodes CDR1 SEHNR and CDR2 FQNEAQ (reference sequence). CDR3 length: 15 amino acids. CDR3 nucleotides: TGTGCCAGCAGCCAAGCGGGAGAGACGACCGGGGAGCTGTTTTTT. This encodes CASSQAGETTGELFF.

A single count supports this clone. The rearrangement links TRBV9 to TRBJ2-5, with 10 nucleotides matching TRBD2. Trimming at V came to 0 bases and at J to 7 bases, leaving 3 bases not matched to a gene. The CDR3 contains 14 residues. CDR1 and CDR2 from the germline V gene are SGDLS and YYNGEE. The CDR3 here is CASSVERLAGTQYF. Written as DNA, the CDR3 is TGTGCCAGCAGCGTAGAGCGACTAGCGGGGACCCAGTACTTC.

This clone was seen a few times. The rearrangement uses TRBV7-2 and TRBJ2-3; 8 positions agree with TRBD2. The CDR3 extends over 16 amino acids. Trimming removed 5 bases from V and 1 base from J; junction bases left unmatched: 8. Germline lookup yields CDR1 SGHTA and CDR2 FQGNSA. The CDR3 DNA sequence: TGTGCCAGCAGCCCGATAGGAGCGGGGGGCACAGATACGCAGTATTTT. Translated, it gives CASSPIGAGGTDTQYF.

The J gene is TRBJ2-3, the V gene TRBV6-6; no reliable D call. This CDR3 is 15 amino acids long. Per germline, CDR1 MNHNY and CDR2 SVGAGI (reference sequence). The V end lost 4 bases, the J end lost 1 base, and 12 bases lay between the germline ends. The CDR3 spells CASSSIEAGTDTQYF. CDR3 nucleotide sequence: TGTGCCAGCAGTTCTATCGAGGCAGGCACAGATACGCAGTATTTT.

The J gene is TRBJ1-1, the V gene TRBV6-6; possibly TRBD1 for D (5 bases). Germline V gene lookup returns CDR1 MNHNY and CDR2 SVGAGI (reference sequence). The CDR3 has 13 residues. Between the trimmed V and J ends, which lost 7 bases and 1 base, there was a span of 10 bases. CDR3 in amino acids: CASTSQGNTEAFF. CDR3 sequence (DNA): TGTGCCAGCACCTCTCAGGGGAACACTGAAGCTTTCTTT.

The rearrangement links TRBV7-9 to TRBJ1-3; no reliable D call. CDR3 length: 15 residues. The germline V gene has CDR1 SEHNR and CDR2 FQNEAQ (reference sequence). The V and J ends lost 1 base and 0 bases respectively, with 7 bases between them. The CDR3 nucleotides read TGTGCCAGCAGCTTAGGGGCGAACTCTGGAAACACCATATATTTT. Translation: CASSLGANSGNTIYF.

This clone was seen a few times. The chain joins TRBV7-2 to TRBJ1-6; D is ambiguous. Between the trimmed V and J ends, which lost 5 bases and 7 bases, there was a span of 12 bases. This CDR3 contains 14 residues. Looked up from germline, CDR1 is SGHTA and CDR2 is FQGNSA. The CDR3 loop is CASSPSRRNSPLHF. CDR3 in DNA: TGTGCCAGCAGCCCTAGTCGGCGGAATTCACCCCTCCACTTT.

J is TRBJ2-7 and V is TRBV19; 10 positions match TRBD1. The CDR3 is 12 amino acids. From germline, CDR1 is LNHDA and CDR2 SQIVND (reference sequence). Trimming took 11 bases from V and 3 from J; bases not matched to a gene: 4. The CDR3 here is CAAGTGVYEQYF. The CDR3 region has the DNA TGTGCCGCCGGGACAGGGGTCTACGAGCAGTACTTC.

The V and J genes are TRBV13 and TRBJ2-7; D is ambiguous. V lost 0 bases, J lost 4 bases, and 7 bases lay in between. This CDR3 comprises 13 residues. CDR1 PRHDT and CDR2 FYEKMQ come from the germline V gene (reference sequence). The DNA of the CDR3 is TGTGCCAGCAGCTTAGGTACAGTTTACGAGCAGTACTTC. It yields the protein CASSLGTVYEQYF.

This chain links TRBV5-6 with TRBJ2-1, with D possibly matching TRBD2 (6 bases). The CDR3 consists of 13 residues. CDR1 and CDR2 (germline): SGHDT, YYEEEE. The V and J ends lost 4 bases and 4 bases respectively, with 9 bases between them. The CDR3 here is CASSRTIYNEQFF. CDR3 coding DNA: TGTGCCAGCAGCCGGACTATATACAATGAGCAGTTCTTC. Full variable domain (rest looked up from reference TRBV5-6 and TRBJ2-1): DAGVTQSPTHLIKTRGQQVTLRCSPKSGHDTVSWYQQALGQGPQFIFQYYEEEERQRGNFPDRFSGHQFPNYSSELNVNALLLGDSALYLCASSRTIYNEQFFGPGTRLTVL.

The chain carries TRBV15 and TRBJ2-7; a weak D match, TRBD2 (6 bases). The ends were cut back, 5 bases at V and 3 bases at J, with 14 bases in the middle. The CDR3 contains 14 residues. Germline loops: CDR1 LNHNV, CDR2 YYDKDF (reference sequence). The CDR3 DNA is TGTGCCACCAGCGGCGGGGACTCGATCTACGAGCAGTACTTC. Residues: CATSGGDSIYEQYF.

J is TRBJ2-7 and V is TRBV28; D might be TRBD1 (6 bases). Germline V gene data show CDR1 as MDHEN and CDR2 as SYDVKM. V was cut by 2 bases and J by 0 bases, with 8 bases left in between. This CDR3 has 14 amino acids. The CDR3 sequence is CASSLGQHSYEQYF. The DNA for the CDR3 is TGTGCCAGCAGTTTAGGACAGCACTCCTACGAGCAGTACTTC.

Worth noting for this clone: An end of the junction does not agree with germline; a read error may underlie this. V and J are TRBV5-1 and TRBJ1-1; D unclear. This CDR3 contains 15 residues. CDR1 is SGHRS, CDR2 YFSETQ, per germline. As DNA, the CDR3 is TGCGCCAGCAGCTTGGGAGCAGGAGGGAACGCTGAAGCTTTCTTT. It yields the protein CASSLGAGGNAEAFF.

The V gene is TRBV6-6, the J gene TRBJ1-6; 8 bases map to TRBD1. V dropped 4 bases and J dropped 13; count of bases not matched to a gene: 6. The CDR3 sequence is 13 residues long. Looked up from germline, CDR1 is MNHNY and CDR2 is SVGAGI (reference sequence). DNA for the CDR3: TGTGCCAGCAGTTGGGACAGGTCGTCGCCCCTCCACTTT. Its protein is CASSWDRSSPLHF.

This chain joins TRBV9 and TRBJ1-2; D is undetermined. Germline assignment: CDR1 SGDLS and CDR2 YYNGEE. The length of the CDR3 is 12 residues. The V and J ends lost 7 bases and 6 bases respectively, with 13 bases between them. CDR3 DNA sequence: TGTGCCAGCCATACCTCACCGGATGGCTACACCTTC. It yields the protein CASHTSPDGYTF.

The J gene is TRBJ1-1, the V gene TRBV7-2, with D unclear. Germline V gives CDR1 SGHTA, CDR2 FQGNSA. This CDR3 has 12 amino acids. The V end was cut by 0 bases, the J end by 11 bases, with 10 bases between. In nucleotides, the CDR3 is TGTGCCAGCAGCTTAGCGCTTTCTAGGGCTTTCTTT. Protein: CASSLALSRAFF.

This clone was detected only once. J is TRBJ1-5 and V is TRBV28, with TRBD1 identical over 10 bases. V dropped 4 bases and J dropped 7; count of bases not matched to a gene: 7. This CDR3 is 15 amino acids long. In germline, CDR1 is MDHEN, CDR2 SYDVKM. CDR3 in amino acids: CASSSRDRGSQPQHF. Written as DNA, the CDR3 is TGTGCCAGCAGTTCCCGGGACAGGGGAAGCCAGCCCCAGCATTTT. The full variable domain, with the rest looked up from reference TRBV28 and TRBJ1-5, is DVKVTQSSRYLVKRTGEKVFLECVQDMDHENMFWYRQDPGLGLRLIYFSYDVKMKEKGDIPEGYSVSREKKERFSLILESASTNQTSMYLCASSSRDRGSQPQHFGDGTRLSIL.

This chain links TRBV7-9 with TRBJ1-1, with 8 nucleotides matching TRBD1. This CDR3 spans 12 amino acids. Germline V gives CDR1 SEHNR, CDR2 FQNEAQ (reference sequence). J gave up 8 bases and V 2 bases, and 1 base lay outside the gene matches. The CDR3 here is CASSLRTGEAFF. CDR3 DNA: TGTGCCAGCAGCTTAAGGACAGGGGAAGCTTTCTTT.

The CDR3 reads CASSQEGASTGELFF. Here the CDR3 DNA reads TGCGCCAGCAGCCAAGAGGGGGCTAGCACCGGGGAGCTGTTTTTT. The chain joins TRBV4-3 to TRBJ2-2; TRBD1 might be the D (6 bases). The CDR3 is made up of 15 amino acids. Germline CDR1 reads LGHNA; CDR2 reads YSLEER. Trimming stripped 0 bases from V and 4 bases from J, with 9 bases between.